These 13 T cell receptor beta chains were all obtained from the same sample, sequenced in a study of blood T cells in healthy people across ages. Together with a sample-barcoded 5' primer, a J-beta primer mix was included in a second PCR lasting 7 to 11 cycles. Each CDR3 protein gets one entry after TCRdb re-called the 5' RACE reads with MiXCR. The data contain about 1.7 million distinct CDR3 sequences, roughly 28% of them singletons. What was sequenced was blood. These receptors came from a woman in her twenties or thirties in good health.

The chain is built from TRBV30 and TRBJ2-5; 8 bases are shared with TRBD2. Germline V gene lookup returns CDR1 GTSNPN and CDR2 SVGIG (reference sequence). This CDR3 comprises 14 residues. Losses at the gene ends were 2 bases for V and 11 bases for J; bases not matched to a gene: 13. DNA of the CDR3: TGTGCCTGGAGTTTAACGGGAGGGCACAATGAGCAGTACTTC. As protein: CAWSLTGGHNEQYF.

J is TRBJ2-1 and V is TRBV5-1, with 9 bases lining up with TRBD2. V shed 4 bases, J shed 4 bases, and the junction held 9 bases outside the gene matches. Germline CDR1 SGHRS, CDR2 YFSETQ. The CDR3 is 16 residues long. Here the CDR3 reads CASSPGLAALYNEQFF. CDR3 sequence (DNA): TGCGCCAGCAGCCCGGGACTAGCTGCCCTTTACAATGAGCAGTTCTTC.

This chain joins TRBV3-1 and TRBJ2-7; the D gene is possibly TRBD2 (6 bases). The germline CDR1 and CDR2 sequences are LGHDT and YNNKEL (reference sequence). The CDR3 spans 12 residues. The ends were cut back, 2 bases at V and 6 bases at J, with 8 bases in the middle. CDR3 DNA sequence: TGTGCCAGCAGCCAACATAGCGGCGAGCAGTACTTC. Its translation: CASSQHSGEQYF.

Ten or more counts support this clonotype. The gene calls are TRBV4-3 and TRBJ2-1; 7 bases line up with TRBD2. The germline gives CDR1 LGHNA, CDR2 YSLEER. The CDR3 is 13 amino acids. V shed 2 bases and J 8 bases; nucleotides not matched to a gene: 3. The CDR3 nucleotides read TGCGCCAGCAGCCAAACGGGGAGGGATGAGCAGTTCTTC. It translates to CASSQTGRDEQFF.

In the case of this clonotype: A much larger clone differs from this one at a single base, so this may be a read error. The chain joins TRBV29-1 to TRBJ2-4; no clear D gene. Trimming took off 7 bases at V and 6 bases at J, with 10 bases between the two ends. Germline loops: CDR1 SQVTM, CDR2 ANQGSEA. The CDR3 length is 11 residues. CDR3 in amino acids: CSGVVGNIQYF. Written as DNA, the CDR3 is TGCAGCGGGGTGGTTGGAAACATTCAGTACTTC.

This clonotype was recorded once. The V call is TRBV20-1, the J call TRBJ2-5; the match to TRBD2 covers 8 bases. Per the germline V gene, CDR1 is DFQATT and CDR2 is SNEGSKA (reference sequence). This CDR3 has 15 residues. J lost 2 bases, V lost 0 bases, and 5 bases had no gene match. Here the CDR3 reads CSARDWLAGQETQYF. The DNA for the CDR3 is TGCAGTGCTAGAGATTGGTTAGCGGGACAAGAGACCCAGTACTTC.

The V call is TRBV5-1, the J call TRBJ2-3, with 8 positions matching TRBD2. With 10 bases clipped from V and 7 bases from J, the junction kept 14 bases outside the gene matches. This CDR3 is built from 14 residues. Germline loops: CDR1 SGHRS, CDR2 YFSETQ. The CDR3 spells CACPGGAQANTQYF. The CDR3 DNA is TGCGCCTGCCCCGGGGGGGCGCAGGCTAATACGCAGTATTTT.

CDR3 sequence reads: CASSVARGLQETQYF. The CDR3 DNA reads TGTGCCAGCAGCGTTGCCAGGGGGCTCCAAGAGACCCAGTACTTC. The V gene is TRBV9, the J gene TRBJ2-5, with TRBD1 matching 8 bases. The CDR3 has 15 residues. V shed 2 bases, J shed 1 base, and the junction held 4 bases outside the gene matches. Germline assignment: CDR1 SGDLS and CDR2 YYNGEE.

The CDR3 is CASSYSTGQGADEAFF. In DNA form, the CDR3 reads TGTGCCAGCAGTTACTCGACTGGACAGGGGGCGGATGAAGCTTTCTTT. This rearrangement joins TRBV6-5 to TRBJ1-1, with 11 positions matching TRBD1. There are 16 residues in the CDR3. The junction had 7 bases not matched to a gene; V was cut back by 0 bases and J by 7 bases. From germline, CDR1 is MNHEY and CDR2 SVGAGI.

This clonotype was recorded at least ten times. V gene TRBV12-3 or TRBV12-4 combines with J gene TRBJ2-3; no clear D gene. The CDR3 has 14 residues. Trimming removed 7 bases from V and 5 bases from J, with 16 bases in between. CDR3 sequence reads: CASTAATLVDTQYF. The CDR3 nucleotides are TGTGCCAGCACCGCCGCGACCCTGGTAGATACGCAGTATTTT.

This clonotype was recorded many times. The chain employs TRBV5-1 and TRBJ2-7, with 7 bases lining up with TRBD1. From germline, CDR1 is SGHRS and CDR2 YFSETQ. Germline trimming cut 4 bases from V and 6 bases from J; bases unmatched to any gene: 7. The length of the CDR3 is 13 residues. The chain's CDR3 is CASSPGRGSEQYF. The CDR3 nucleotides read TGCGCCAGCAGCCCCGGCAGGGGGTCCGAGCAGTACTTC. Together with reference TRBV5-1 and TRBJ2-7, the CDR3 gives the full variable domain: KAGVTQTPRYLIKTRGQQVTLSCSPISGHRSVSWYQQTPGQGLQFLFEYFSETQRNKGNFPGRFSGRQFSNSRSEMNVSTLELGDSALYLCASSPGRGSEQYFGPGTRLTVT.

The chain carries TRBV5-1 and TRBJ1-1; 9 positions match TRBD1. This CDR3 is 15 amino acids long. Germline assignment: CDR1 SGHRS and CDR2 YFSETQ. V was clipped by 2 bases and J by 5 bases; unmatched bases: 7. CDR3 residues: CASSFATGGGTEAFF. CDR3 nucleotides: TGCGCCAGCAGCTTCGCGACAGGGGGAGGTACTGAAGCTTTCTTT.

V and J are TRBV5-1 and TRBJ2-5, with 9 bases aligning to TRBD2. J gave up 1 base and V 3 bases, and 4 bases lay outside the gene matches. Germline V gene data show CDR1 as SGHRS and CDR2 as YFSETQ. The CDR3 consists of 15 residues. The DNA for the CDR3 is TGCGCCAGCAGCTCCTTAGCGGGAGCCCAAGAGACCCAGTACTTC. It codes for CASSSLAGAQETQYF. Full variable domain (rest looked up from reference TRBV5-1 and TRBJ2-5): KAGVTQTPRYLIKTRGQQVTLSCSPISGHRSVSWYQQTPGQGLQFLFEYFSETQRNKGNFPGRFSGRQFSNSRSEMNVSTLELGDSALYLCASSSLAGAQETQYFGPGTRLLVL.